This T cell receptor (beta chain) was recorded in a study of Ad26.COV2.S vaccination and SARS-CoV-2 variants. Study-wide context: Donor joined the COV1001 Ad26.COV2.S trial arm. Participants got Ad26.COV2.S intramuscularly, once or twice 56 days apart.

The treatment was: about 20 received Ad26.COV2.S at low or high dose, single or two shots; 5 received placebo; per-sample allocation not given. All samples were drawn on day 63, counting from the first vaccine or placebo injection. Assay: immunoSEQ multiplex PCR; the TCRdb copy retains only in-frame clones and omits some. This table has about 350,000 clones, about 87% appearing once. This TCR came from a person aged 18-60 years who received the Ad26.COV2.S COVID-19 vaccine or a placebo. The sample consisted of peripheral blood, taken in a trial of Ad26.COV2.S vaccine versus placebo.

As DNA, the CDR3 is TGCGCCAGCAGCTTGGAAGGGAGTCGAGGAAACACCATATATTTT. Amino acid sequence: CASSLEGSRGNTIYF. This rearrangement joins TRBV5-1 to TRBJ1-3, with unresolved D. Trimming cost V 0 bases and J 4 bases, with 11 bases left between them. The CDR3 runs 15 residues. Per the germline V gene, CDR1 is SGHRS and CDR2 is YFSETQ.